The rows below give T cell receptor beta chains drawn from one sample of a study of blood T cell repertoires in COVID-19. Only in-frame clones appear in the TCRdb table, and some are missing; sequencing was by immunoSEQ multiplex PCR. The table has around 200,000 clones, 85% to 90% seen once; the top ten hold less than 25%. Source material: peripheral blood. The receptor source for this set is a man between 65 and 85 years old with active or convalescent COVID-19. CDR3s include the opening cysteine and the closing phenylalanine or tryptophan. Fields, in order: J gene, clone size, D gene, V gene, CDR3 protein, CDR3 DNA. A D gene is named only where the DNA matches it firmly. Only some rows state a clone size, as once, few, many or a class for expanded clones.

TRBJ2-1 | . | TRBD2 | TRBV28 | CASSGPGLGQFF | TGTGCCAGCAGTGGACCGGGACTAGGGCAGTTCTTC
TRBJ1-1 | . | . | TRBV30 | CAWAGMSDTEAFF | TGTGCCTGGGCAGGGATGTCGGACACTGAAGCTTTCTTT
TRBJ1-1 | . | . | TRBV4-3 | CASSVRGTEAFF | TGCGCCAGCAGCGTCAGGGGCACTGAAGCTTTCTTT
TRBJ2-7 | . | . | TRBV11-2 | CASSLVRASYEQYF | TGTGCCAGCAGCTTAGTGAGGGCGTCCTACGAGCAGTACTTC
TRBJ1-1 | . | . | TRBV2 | CASSGGPVNTEAFF | TGTGCCAGCAGTGGGGGCCCAGTAAACACTGAAGCTTTCTTT
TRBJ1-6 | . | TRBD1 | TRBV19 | CASRDRDSPLHF | TGTGCTAGTAGGGACAGGGATTCACCCCTCCACTTT
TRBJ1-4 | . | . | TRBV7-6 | CASSFGQRNEKLFF | TGTGCCAGCAGCTTCGGTCAGAGGAATGAAAAACTGTTTTTT
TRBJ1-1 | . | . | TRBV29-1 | CSVGQSNTEAFF | TGCAGCGTTGGACAGTCGAACACTGAAGCTTTCTTT
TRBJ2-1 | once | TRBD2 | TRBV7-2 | CASSWSSGGGNEQFF | TGTGCCAGCAGCTGGTCTAGCGGCGGAGGTAATGAGCAGTTCTTC
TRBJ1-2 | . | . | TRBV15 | CATSRDGNRVGYTF | TGTGCCACCAGCAGAGATGGGAACAGGGTTGGCTACACCTTC
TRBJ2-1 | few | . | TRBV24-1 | CATSDPRTLYNEQFF | TGTGCCACCAGTGATCCCCGGACTCTTTACAATGAGCAGTTCTTC
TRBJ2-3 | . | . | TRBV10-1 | CASSEVLGATQYF | TGCGCCAGCAGCGAGGTTCTGGGGGCTACGCAGTATTTT
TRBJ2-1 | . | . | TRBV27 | CASSLGGGPYNEQFF | TGTGCCAGCAGTCTAGGGGGGGGGCCCTACAATGAGCAGTTCTTC
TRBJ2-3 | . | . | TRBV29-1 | CSVGRGATDTQYF | TGCAGCGTAGGGAGAGGAGCCACAGATACGCAGTATTTT
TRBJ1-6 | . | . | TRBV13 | CASSLAVSPLHF | TGTGCCAGCAGCTTAGCGGTTTCACCCCTCCACTTT
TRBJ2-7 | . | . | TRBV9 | CASSLQDAVEQYF | TGTGCCAGCAGCCTCCAAGACGCGGTCGAGCAGTACTTC
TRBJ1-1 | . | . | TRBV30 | CAWSVLRRSNTEAFF | TGTGCCTGGAGTGTACTAAGGCGGTCGAACACTGAAGCTTTCTTT
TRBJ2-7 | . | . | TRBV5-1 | CASSLVSRPGEQYF | TGCGCCAGCAGCTTGGTATCTAGGCCGGGCGAGCAGTACTTC
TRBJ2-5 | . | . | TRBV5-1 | CASSLLPGNAETQYF | TGCGCCAGCAGCCTGCTTCCGGGAAACGCAGAGACCCAGTACTTC
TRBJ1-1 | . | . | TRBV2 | CASSWEQENTEAFF | TGTGCCAGCAGCTGGGAACAGGAGAACACTGAAGCTTTCTTT
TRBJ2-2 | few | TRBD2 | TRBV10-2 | CASSAGLANTGELFF | TGCGCCAGCAGCGCGGGACTAGCGAACACCGGGGAGCTGTTTTTT
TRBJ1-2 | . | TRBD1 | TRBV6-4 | CASSPTGIGGGYTF | TGTGCCAGCAGTCCGACAGGGATAGGAGGCGGCTACACCTTC
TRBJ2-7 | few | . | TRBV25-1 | CASSRASVGTYSYEQYF | TGTGCCAGCAGTAGAGCCAGTGTTGGGACTTACTCCTACGAGCAGTACTTC
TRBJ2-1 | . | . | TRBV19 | CASSRDHTGREQFF | TGTGCCAGTAGTAGAGACCACACAGGGCGTGAGCAGTTCTTC
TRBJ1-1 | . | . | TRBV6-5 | CASSYDRMNTEAFF | TGTGCCAGCAGTTACGACAGGATGAACACTGAAGCTTTCTTT
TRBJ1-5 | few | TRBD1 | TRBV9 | CASSVGTGYQPQHF | TGTGCCAGCAGCGTCGGGACAGGGTATCAGCCCCAGCATTTT
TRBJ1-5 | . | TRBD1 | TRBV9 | CASSVGTGGGQPQHF | TGTGCCAGCAGCGTAGGGACAGGGGGCGGTCAGCCCCAGCATTTT